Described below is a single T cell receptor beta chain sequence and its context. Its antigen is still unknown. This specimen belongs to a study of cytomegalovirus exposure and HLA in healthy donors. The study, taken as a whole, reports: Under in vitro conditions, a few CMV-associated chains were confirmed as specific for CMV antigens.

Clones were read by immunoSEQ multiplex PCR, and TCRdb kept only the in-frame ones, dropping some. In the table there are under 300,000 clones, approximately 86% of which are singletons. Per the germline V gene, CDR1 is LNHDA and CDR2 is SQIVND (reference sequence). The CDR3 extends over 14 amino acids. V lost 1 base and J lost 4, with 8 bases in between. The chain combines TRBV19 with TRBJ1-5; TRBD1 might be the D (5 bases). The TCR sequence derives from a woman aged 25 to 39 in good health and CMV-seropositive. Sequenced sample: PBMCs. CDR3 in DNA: TGTGCCAGTAGTATAGCGACAGTAAATCAGCCCCAGCATTTT. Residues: CASSIATVNQPQHF.